Given below is one T cell receptor beta chain in context. Its antigen is unidentified. The study ran its PCR with 60 Vbeta and 13 Jbeta primers. TCRdb's table, derived via immunoSEQ multiplex PCR, lists solely in-frame clones and lacks some. The table includes tens of thousands of clones, about three quarters detected once. This CDR3 region has 15 residues. V shed 1 base and J 5 bases; nucleotides not matched to a gene: 11. Germline lookup yields CDR1 GTSNPN and CDR2 SVGIG (reference sequence). This sample is part of a study of cytomegalovirus exposure and HLA in healthy donors. Study-level background: Earlier work reported 100 million or so unique TCR beta sequences from approximately 180 million T cells. Of approximately 400 genotyped donors, more than 70% clustered with self-reported Caucasian donors.

Study results and limitations: An analysis was carried out at a later point. It showed that HLA-associated TCR beta chains were more clonally expanded than equally common non-associated chains. Researchers reported in a later analysis that a missense DCLRE1C variant was tied to TCR beta V- and J-gene trimming.

The J gene is TRBJ2-7, the V gene TRBV30; TRBD1 matches 7 bases. This receptor was identified in a man under 40 in good health and CMV-seropositive. The sequenced sample consisted of PBMCs. The DNA for the CDR3 is TGTGCCTGGAGTGCCCCTCCGGGACAGTGGGACGAGCAGTACTTC. Its protein product is CAWSAPPGQWDEQYF. Full variable domain (rest looked up from reference TRBV30 and TRBJ2-7): SQTIHQWPATLVQPVGSPLSLECTVEGTSNPNLYWYRQAAGRGLQLLFYSVGIGQISSEVPQNLSASRPQDRQFILSSKKLLLSDSGFYLCAWSAPPGQWDEQYFGPGTRLTVT.